Listed below are T cell receptor beta chains from one sample, sequenced in a study. TCRdb reprocessed the multiplex PCR reads with MiXCR, giving one entry per CDR3 protein. The sample consists of 450 to 550 distinct CDR3 sequences, more than 15% of them appearing once. The source material was naive CD4+ T cells sorted from blood. These receptors all come from a female donor with breast cancer. Both conserved end residues are part of each CDR3. The D gene is left open where the match is weak.

d_gene: -; v_gene: TRBV12-3/TRBV12-4; CDR3aa: CASRVVSRSRYTF
d_gene: -; v_gene: TRBV12-3/TRBV12-4; CDR3aa: CASSFGVAGYTF
d_gene: -; v_gene: TRBV12-3/TRBV12-4; CDR3aa: CASSPRDRNYGYTF
d_gene: -; v_gene: TRBV12-3/TRBV12-4; CDR3aa: CASREQGYSGYTF
d_gene: -; v_gene: TRBV12-3/TRBV12-4; CDR3aa: CASSSPHRSYGYTF
d_gene: -; v_gene: TRBV12-3/TRBV12-4; CDR3aa: CASSLAGTSSGYTF
d_gene: -; v_gene: TRBV12-3/TRBV12-4; CDR3aa: CASSLKWAGYGYTF
d_gene: -; v_gene: TRBV12-3/TRBV12-4; CDR3aa: CASSHRDTSYGYTF
d_gene: -; v_gene: TRBV12-3/TRBV12-4; CDR3aa: CASSPRNYGYTF
d_gene: TRBD1; v_gene: TRBV12-3/TRBV12-4; CDR3aa: CASSLRSTGLIYGYTF
d_gene: -; v_gene: TRBV12-3/TRBV12-4; CDR3aa: CASSFAGTNYGYTF
d_gene: -; v_gene: TRBV12-3/TRBV12-4; CDR3aa: CASSQGLGGYTF
d_gene: TRBD1; v_gene: TRBV12-3/TRBV12-4; CDR3aa: CASPKTGRTYGYTF
d_gene: TRBD1; v_gene: TRBV12-3/TRBV12-4; CDR3aa: CASSLLGQVYGYTF
d_gene: -; v_gene: TRBV12-3/TRBV12-4; CDR3aa: CASSLTGHGGYTF
d_gene: -; v_gene: TRBV12-3/TRBV12-4; CDR3aa: CASSPGPYTNYGYTF
d_gene: -; v_gene: TRBV12-3/TRBV12-4; CDR3aa: CASSPLGSPNYGYTF
d_gene: -; v_gene: TRBV12-3/TRBV12-4; CDR3aa: CASSLAQGVTGYTF
d_gene: -; v_gene: TRBV12-3/TRBV12-4; CDR3aa: CASSFRQNYGYTF
d_gene: -; v_gene: TRBV12-3/TRBV12-4; CDR3aa: CASSLGRDGYTF
d_gene: -; v_gene: TRBV12-3/TRBV12-4; CDR3aa: CASSLEVGYGYTF
d_gene: TRBD1; v_gene: TRBV12-3/TRBV12-4; CDR3aa: CASSLRTGTGYGYTF
d_gene: -; v_gene: TRBV12-3/TRBV12-4; CDR3aa: CASSLARLRHYGYTF
d_gene: -; v_gene: TRBV12-3/TRBV12-4; CDR3aa: CASSPGYYGYTF
d_gene: TRBD1; v_gene: TRBV12-3/TRBV12-4; CDR3aa: CASHRGGYGYTF
d_gene: -; v_gene: TRBV12-3/TRBV12-4; CDR3aa: CASSFWGNYGYTF
d_gene: -; v_gene: TRBV12-3/TRBV12-4; CDR3aa: CASSLGRGYYGYTF
d_gene: TRBD1; v_gene: TRBV12-3/TRBV12-4; CDR3aa: CASFPGTGEGYTF
d_gene: -; v_gene: TRBV12-3/TRBV12-4; CDR3aa: CASGQTVSYGYTF
d_gene: -; v_gene: TRBV12-3/TRBV12-4; CDR3aa: CASSLLGRGVSTF
d_gene: -; v_gene: TRBV12-3/TRBV12-4; CDR3aa: CASSYTGQEGYGYTF
d_gene: -; v_gene: TRBV12-3/TRBV12-4; CDR3aa: CASSLKGYPGFNYGYTF
d_gene: TRBD1; v_gene: TRBV12-3/TRBV12-4; CDR3aa: CASRLGQGGYTF
d_gene: -; v_gene: TRBV12-3/TRBV12-4; CDR3aa: CASRAPGPNYGYTF
d_gene: TRBD1; v_gene: TRBV12-3/TRBV12-4; CDR3aa: CASSLRTGTEGYTF
d_gene: -; v_gene: TRBV12-3/TRBV12-4; CDR3aa: CASTHGQGLYNYGYTF
d_gene: -; v_gene: TRBV12-3/TRBV12-4; CDR3aa: CASSFSVGTNYGYTF
d_gene: -; v_gene: TRBV12-3/TRBV12-4; CDR3aa: CASSPGSYGYTF
d_gene: -; v_gene: TRBV12-3/TRBV12-4; CDR3aa: CASSPGHAYGYTF
d_gene: -; v_gene: TRBV12-3/TRBV12-4; CDR3aa: CASSLNYGYTF
d_gene: -; v_gene: TRBV12-3/TRBV12-4; CDR3aa: CASSLDSRDYGYTF
d_gene: -; v_gene: TRBV12-3/TRBV12-4; CDR3aa: CASSGLGYGYTF
d_gene: TRBD1; v_gene: TRBV12-3/TRBV12-4; CDR3aa: CASSSSRDRVGYTF
d_gene: -; v_gene: TRBV12-3/TRBV12-4; CDR3aa: CASIEAGPLNYGYTF
d_gene: TRBD1; v_gene: TRBV12-3/TRBV12-4; CDR3aa: CASSFGTGEYGYTF
d_gene: TRBD1; v_gene: TRBV12-3/TRBV12-4; CDR3aa: CASTETGTGHGYTF
d_gene: -; v_gene: TRBV12-3/TRBV12-4; CDR3aa: CASSLGLGSDGYTF
d_gene: -; v_gene: TRBV12-3/TRBV12-4; CDR3aa: CASGTGSSYGYTF
d_gene: TRBD1; v_gene: TRBV12-3/TRBV12-4; CDR3aa: CASSRDSRYGYTF
d_gene: -; v_gene: TRBV12-3/TRBV12-4; CDR3aa: CASSLPDSPFYGYTF
d_gene: TRBD1; v_gene: TRBV12-3/TRBV12-4; CDR3aa: CASSMTGFDGYTF
d_gene: -; v_gene: TRBV12-3/TRBV12-4; CDR3aa: CASSFEQGVHGYTF
d_gene: -; v_gene: TRBV12-3/TRBV12-4; CDR3aa: CASTQDRDHTYGYTF
d_gene: -; v_gene: TRBV12-3/TRBV12-4; CDR3aa: CASTLRTGANYGYTF